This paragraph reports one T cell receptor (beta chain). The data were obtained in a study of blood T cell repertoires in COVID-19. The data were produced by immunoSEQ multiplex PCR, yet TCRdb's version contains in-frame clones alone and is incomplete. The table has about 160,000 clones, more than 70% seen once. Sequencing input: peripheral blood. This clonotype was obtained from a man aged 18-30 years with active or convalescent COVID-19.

The CDR3 spells CASSLLRGSNEKLFF. CDR3 nucleotides: TGCGCCAGCAGCCTACTCAGAGGATCTAATGAAAAACTGTTTTTT. The chain couples TRBV5-1 to TRBJ1-4, with D hard to call. Germline assignment: CDR1 SGHRS and CDR2 YFSETQ. V dropped 4 bases and J dropped 3 bases, with 13 bases sitting between them. The length of the CDR3 is 15 residues.